The clone carrying this T cell receptor (beta chain) was seen many times. These data belong to a study of early T cells in non-severe SARS-CoV-2 infection. The wider study: Sequencing was performed on bulk RNA from unsorted whole blood, leaving chains unpaired.

Individual cDNA molecules carried attached unique molecular identifiers. MiXCR was run by TCRdb on the 5' RACE reads, yielding one entry per CDR3 protein. The sample lists 50,000 or so distinct CDR3 sequences, 9.5% to 15% occurring once. The CDR3 is 14 amino acids. Germline V lookup: CDR1 MGHRA, CDR2 YSYEKL. Trimming stripped 0 bases from V and 6 bases from J, with 10 bases between. The source of this sequence is an adult who was a healthcare worker with PCR-confirmed SARS-CoV-2 infection or an uninfected control (not recorded which). The chain employs TRBV4-1 and TRBJ2-3; D remains ambiguous. Sequenced input: whole blood. The CDR3 region has the DNA TGCGCCAGCAGCCAAGAACCCCGGCGGGATACGCAGTATTTT. Its translation: CASSQEPRRDTQYF.